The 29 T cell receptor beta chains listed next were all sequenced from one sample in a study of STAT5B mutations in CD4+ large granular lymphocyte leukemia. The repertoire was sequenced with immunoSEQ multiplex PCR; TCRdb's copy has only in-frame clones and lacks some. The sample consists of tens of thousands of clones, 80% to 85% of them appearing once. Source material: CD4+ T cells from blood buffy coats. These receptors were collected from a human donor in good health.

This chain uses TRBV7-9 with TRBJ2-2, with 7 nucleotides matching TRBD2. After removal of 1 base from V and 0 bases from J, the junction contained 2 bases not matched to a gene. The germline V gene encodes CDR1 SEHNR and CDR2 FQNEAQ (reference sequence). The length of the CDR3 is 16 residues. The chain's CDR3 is CASSLGGLANTGELFF. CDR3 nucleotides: TGTGCCAGCAGCTTAGGTGGACTAGCGAACACCGGGGAGCTGTTTTTT.

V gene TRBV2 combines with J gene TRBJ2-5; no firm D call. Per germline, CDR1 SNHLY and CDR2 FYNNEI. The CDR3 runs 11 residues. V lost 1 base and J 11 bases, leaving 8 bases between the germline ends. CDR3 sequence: CASSEDGSQYF. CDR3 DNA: TGTGCCAGCAGTGAAGATGGTTCACAGTACTTC.

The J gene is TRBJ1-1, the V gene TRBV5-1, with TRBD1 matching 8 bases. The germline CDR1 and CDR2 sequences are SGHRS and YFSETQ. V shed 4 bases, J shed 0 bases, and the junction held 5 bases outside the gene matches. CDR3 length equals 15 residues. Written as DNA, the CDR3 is TGCGCCAGCAGCGGGCAGGGGGCCCTGAACACTGAAGCTTTCTTT. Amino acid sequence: CASSGQGALNTEAFF.

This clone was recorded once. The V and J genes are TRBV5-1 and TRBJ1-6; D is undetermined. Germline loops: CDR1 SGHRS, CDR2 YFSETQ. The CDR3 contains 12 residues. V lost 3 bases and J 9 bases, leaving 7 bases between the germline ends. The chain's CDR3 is CASSSGVSPLHF. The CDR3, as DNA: TGCGCCAGCAGCTCCGGGGTTTCACCCCTCCACTTT.

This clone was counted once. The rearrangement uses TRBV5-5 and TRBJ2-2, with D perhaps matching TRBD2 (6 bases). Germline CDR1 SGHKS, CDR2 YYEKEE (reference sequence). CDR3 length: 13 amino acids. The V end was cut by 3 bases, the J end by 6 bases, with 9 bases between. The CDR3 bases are TGTGCCAGCAGCTGGGCGGGGTCCGGGGAGCTGTTTTTT. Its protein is CASSWAGSGELFF.

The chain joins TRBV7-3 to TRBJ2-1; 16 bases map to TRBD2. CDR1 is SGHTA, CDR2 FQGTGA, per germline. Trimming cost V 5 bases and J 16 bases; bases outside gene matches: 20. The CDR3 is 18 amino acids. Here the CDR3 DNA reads TGTGCCAGCAGCACCCCTGGCCTCGGGACTAGCGGGAGGGCCGTACGTTTCTTC. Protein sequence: CASSTPGLGTSGRAVRFF.

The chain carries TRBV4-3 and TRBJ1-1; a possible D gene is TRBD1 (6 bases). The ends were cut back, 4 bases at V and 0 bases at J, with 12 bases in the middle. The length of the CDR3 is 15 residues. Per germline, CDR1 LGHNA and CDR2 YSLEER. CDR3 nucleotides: TGCGCCAGCAGCCGCCACAGGGCGCTGAACACTGAAGCTTTCTTT. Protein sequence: CASSRHRALNTEAFF.

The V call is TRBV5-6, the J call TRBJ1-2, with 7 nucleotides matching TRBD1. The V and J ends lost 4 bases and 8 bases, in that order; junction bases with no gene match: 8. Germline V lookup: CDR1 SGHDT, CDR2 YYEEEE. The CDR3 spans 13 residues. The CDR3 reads CASSHTGAGGYTF. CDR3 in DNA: TGTGCCAGCAGCCACACAGGGGCGGGAGGCTACACCTTC.

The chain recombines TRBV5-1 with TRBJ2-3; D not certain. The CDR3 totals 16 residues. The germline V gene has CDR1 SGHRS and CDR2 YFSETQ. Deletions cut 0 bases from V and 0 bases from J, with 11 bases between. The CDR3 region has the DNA TGCGCCAGCAGCTTGGCCGTGGGTACTAGCACAGATACGCAGTATTTT. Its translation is CASSLAVGTSTDTQYF.

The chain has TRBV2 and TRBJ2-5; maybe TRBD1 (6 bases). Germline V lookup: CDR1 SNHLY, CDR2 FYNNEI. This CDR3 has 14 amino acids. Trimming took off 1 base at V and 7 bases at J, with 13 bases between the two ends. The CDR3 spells CASSEVGPRGTQYF. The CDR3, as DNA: TGTGCCAGCAGTGAAGTTGGCCCCAGGGGGACCCAGTACTTC.

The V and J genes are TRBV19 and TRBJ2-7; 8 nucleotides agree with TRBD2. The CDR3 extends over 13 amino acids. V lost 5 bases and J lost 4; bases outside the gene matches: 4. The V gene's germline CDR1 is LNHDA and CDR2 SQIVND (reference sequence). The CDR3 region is CASSLAGQYEQYF. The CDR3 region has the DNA TGTGCCAGTAGTCTAGCGGGCCAATACGAGCAGTACTTC.

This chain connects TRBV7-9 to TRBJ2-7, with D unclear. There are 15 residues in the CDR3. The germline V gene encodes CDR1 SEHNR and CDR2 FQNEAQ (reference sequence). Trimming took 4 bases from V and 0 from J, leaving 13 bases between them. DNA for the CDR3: TGTGCCAGCAGCTCGTTCGGTACAAGCTCCTACGAGCAGTACTTC. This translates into CASSSFGTSSYEQYF.

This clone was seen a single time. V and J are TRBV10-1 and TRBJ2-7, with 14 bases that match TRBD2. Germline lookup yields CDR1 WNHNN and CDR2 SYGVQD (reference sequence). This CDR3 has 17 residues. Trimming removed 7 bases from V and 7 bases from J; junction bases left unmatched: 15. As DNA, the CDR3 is TGCGCCAGCACCTGGAGGACTAGCGGGAGGAGGGTGGGGGAGCAGTACTTC. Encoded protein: CASTWRTSGRRVGEQYF.

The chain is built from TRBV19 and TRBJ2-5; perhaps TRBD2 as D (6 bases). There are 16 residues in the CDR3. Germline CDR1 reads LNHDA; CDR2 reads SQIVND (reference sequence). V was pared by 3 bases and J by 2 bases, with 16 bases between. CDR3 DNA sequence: TGTGCCAGTAGTATCGCGGGGACTCGAGGACAAGAGACCCAGTACTTC. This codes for CASSIAGTRGQETQYF.

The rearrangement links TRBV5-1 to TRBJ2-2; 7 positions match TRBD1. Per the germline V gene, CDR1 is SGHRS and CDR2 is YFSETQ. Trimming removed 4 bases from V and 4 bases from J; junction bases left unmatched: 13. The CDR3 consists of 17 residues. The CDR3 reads CASSPRDRSVFTGELFF. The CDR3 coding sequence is TGCGCCAGCAGCCCCCGGGACAGATCGGTCTTCACCGGGGAGCTGTTTTTT. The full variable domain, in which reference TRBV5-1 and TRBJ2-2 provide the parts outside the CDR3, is KAGVTQTPRYLIKTRGQQVTLSCSPISGHRSVSWYQQTPGQGLQFLFEYFSETQRNKGNFPGRFSGRQFSNSRSEMNVSTLELGDSALYLCASSPRDRSVFTGELFFGEGSRLTVL.

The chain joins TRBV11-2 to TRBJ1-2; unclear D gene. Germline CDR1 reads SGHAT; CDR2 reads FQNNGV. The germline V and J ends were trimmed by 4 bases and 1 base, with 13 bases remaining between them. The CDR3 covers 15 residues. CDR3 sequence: CASSSRLSLNYGYTF. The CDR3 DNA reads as TGTGCCAGCAGCTCCCGCCTCTCCCTTAACTATGGCTACACCTTC.

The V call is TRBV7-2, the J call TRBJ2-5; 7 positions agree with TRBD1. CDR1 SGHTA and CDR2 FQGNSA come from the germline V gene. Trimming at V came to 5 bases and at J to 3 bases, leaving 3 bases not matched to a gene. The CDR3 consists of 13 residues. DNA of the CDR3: TGTGCCAGCAGCCGTGACAGGGAAGAGACCCAGTACTTC. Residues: CASSRDREETQYF.

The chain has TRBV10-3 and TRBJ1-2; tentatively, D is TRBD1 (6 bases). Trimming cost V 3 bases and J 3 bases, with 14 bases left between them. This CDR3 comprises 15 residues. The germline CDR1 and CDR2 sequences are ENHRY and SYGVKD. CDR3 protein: CAISDPGTIDYGYTF. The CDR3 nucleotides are TGTGCCATCAGTGACCCCGGGACAATAGACTATGGCTACACCTTC.

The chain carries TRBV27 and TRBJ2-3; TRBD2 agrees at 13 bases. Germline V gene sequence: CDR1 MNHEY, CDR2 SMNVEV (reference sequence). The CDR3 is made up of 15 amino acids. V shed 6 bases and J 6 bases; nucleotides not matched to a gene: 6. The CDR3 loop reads CASRRTSGSLDTQYF. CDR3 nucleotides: TGTGCCAGCAGGAGGACTAGCGGGAGTCTGGATACGCAGTATTTT.

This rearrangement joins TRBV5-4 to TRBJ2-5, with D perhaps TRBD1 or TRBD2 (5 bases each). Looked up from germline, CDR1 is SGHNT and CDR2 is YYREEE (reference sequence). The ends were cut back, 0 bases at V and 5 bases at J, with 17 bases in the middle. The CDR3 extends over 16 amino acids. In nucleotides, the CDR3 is TGTGCCAGCAGCTTGGCAGGGACGACCCGAAAGGAGACCCAGTACTTC. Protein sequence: CASSLAGTTRKETQYF.

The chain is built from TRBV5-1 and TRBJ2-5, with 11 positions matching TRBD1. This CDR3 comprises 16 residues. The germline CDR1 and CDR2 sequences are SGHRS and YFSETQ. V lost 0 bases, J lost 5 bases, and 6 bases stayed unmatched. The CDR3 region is CASSLAGGTGGETQYF. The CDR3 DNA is TGCGCCAGCAGCTTGGCTGGCGGGACAGGGGGGGAGACCCAGTACTTC.

The CDR3 coding sequence is TGTGCCATCAGTACGACAGGGGGTGGAAATTCACCCCTCCACTTT. Its translation: CAISTTGGGNSPLHF. The rearrangement links TRBV10-3 to TRBJ1-6; 9 positions agree with TRBD1. From germline, CDR1 is ENHRY and CDR2 SYGVKD. Trimming at V came to 5 bases and at J to 7 bases, leaving 6 bases not matched to a gene. This CDR3 region has 15 residues.

CDR3 sequence reads: CASRASLFEGYTF. In DNA, the CDR3 is TGTGCCAGCCGCGCGAGCCTATTCGAGGGCTACACCTTC. The chain carries TRBV6-1 and TRBJ1-2, with D uncertain. The CDR3 loop spans 13 amino acids. CDR1 is MNHNS and CDR2 is SASEGT in the germline V gene. Trimming took off 8 bases at V and 8 bases at J, with 18 bases between the two ends.

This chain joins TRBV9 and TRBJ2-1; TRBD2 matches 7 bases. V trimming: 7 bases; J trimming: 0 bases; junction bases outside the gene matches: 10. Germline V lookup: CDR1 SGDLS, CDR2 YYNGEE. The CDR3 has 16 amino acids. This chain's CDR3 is CASGGVGPSSYNEQFF. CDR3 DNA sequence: TGTGCCAGCGGGGGGGTGGGCCCTAGCTCCTACAATGAGCAGTTCTTC.

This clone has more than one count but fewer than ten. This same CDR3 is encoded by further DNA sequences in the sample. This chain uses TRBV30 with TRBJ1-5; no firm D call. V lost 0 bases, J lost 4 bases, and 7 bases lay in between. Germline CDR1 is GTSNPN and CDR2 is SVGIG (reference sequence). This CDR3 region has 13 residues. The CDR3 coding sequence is TGTGCCTGGAGTGTGGCCTGGAATCAGCCCCAGCATTTT. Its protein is CAWSVAWNQPQHF.

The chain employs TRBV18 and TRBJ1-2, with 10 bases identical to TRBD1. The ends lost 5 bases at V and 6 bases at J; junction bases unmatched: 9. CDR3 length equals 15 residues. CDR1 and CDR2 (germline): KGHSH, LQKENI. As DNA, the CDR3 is TGTGCCAGCTCAGGAGAGACAGGGGGCGTCGATGGCTACACCTTC. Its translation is CASSGETGGVDGYTF.

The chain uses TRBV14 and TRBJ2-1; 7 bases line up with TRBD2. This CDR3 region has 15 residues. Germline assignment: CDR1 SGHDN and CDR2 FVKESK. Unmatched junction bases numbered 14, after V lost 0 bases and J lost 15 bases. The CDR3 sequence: CASSQDAAALGGRFF. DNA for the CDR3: TGTGCCAGCAGCCAAGATGCGGCAGCGCTGGGAGGGCGGTTCTTC.

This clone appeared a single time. This chain's CDR3 is CASSAAGTEIYEQYF. CDR3 nucleotide sequence: TGTGCCAGCAGTGCCGCCGGGACAGAGATCTACGAGCAGTACTTC. The rearrangement uses TRBV6-1 and TRBJ2-7; TRBD1 agrees at 7 bases. Germline CDR1 MNHNS, CDR2 SASEGT. The CDR3 has 15 amino acids. V shed 4 bases and J 3 bases; nucleotides not matched to a gene: 9.

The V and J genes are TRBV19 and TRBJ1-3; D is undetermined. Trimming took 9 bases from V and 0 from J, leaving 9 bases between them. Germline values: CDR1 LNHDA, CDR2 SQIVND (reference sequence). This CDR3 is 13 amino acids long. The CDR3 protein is CASAQVSGNTIYF. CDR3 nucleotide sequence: TGTGCCAGCGCCCAGGTCTCTGGAAACACCATATATTTT.